The clone carrying this T cell receptor beta chain occurred once. Antigen specificity is unknown. This sample also contains other DNA sequences that code for the same CDR3. Germline-derived CDR1 and CDR2 are LNHNV and YYDKDF (reference sequence). Deletions cut 0 bases from V and 0 bases from J, with 6 bases between. CDR3 length: 15 amino acids. This entry is derived from a study of Ad26.COV2.S vaccination and SARS-CoV-2 variants. About the study: Once, or twice with 56 days between doses, Ad26.COV2.S was given intramuscularly. Points from the study as a whole: Substantial breadth in spike-specific CD8+ and CD4+ T cell responses was reportedly seen after vaccination.

Indicated treatment: 15 to 20 received Ad26.COV2.S at low or high dose, single or two shots; 5 received placebo; per-sample allocation not given. The samples were gathered on day 63 after the first injection of vaccine or placebo. Profiling relied on immunoSEQ multiplex PCR, and the TCRdb table lists in-frame clones only, not all of them. The sample has hundreds of thousands of clones, roughly 90% seen once. This clonotype was sampled from a person aged 18-65 years who received the Ad26.COV2.S COVID-19 vaccine or a placebo. The source was peripheral blood, collected in a trial of Ad26.COV2.S vaccine versus placebo. The chain joins TRBV15 to TRBJ2-1, with D possibly TRBD1 on 6 matching bases. The CDR3 loop is CATSRDRGSYNEQFF. In nucleotides, the CDR3 is TGTGCCACCAGCAGAGACAGGGGCTCCTACAATGAGCAGTTCTTC.